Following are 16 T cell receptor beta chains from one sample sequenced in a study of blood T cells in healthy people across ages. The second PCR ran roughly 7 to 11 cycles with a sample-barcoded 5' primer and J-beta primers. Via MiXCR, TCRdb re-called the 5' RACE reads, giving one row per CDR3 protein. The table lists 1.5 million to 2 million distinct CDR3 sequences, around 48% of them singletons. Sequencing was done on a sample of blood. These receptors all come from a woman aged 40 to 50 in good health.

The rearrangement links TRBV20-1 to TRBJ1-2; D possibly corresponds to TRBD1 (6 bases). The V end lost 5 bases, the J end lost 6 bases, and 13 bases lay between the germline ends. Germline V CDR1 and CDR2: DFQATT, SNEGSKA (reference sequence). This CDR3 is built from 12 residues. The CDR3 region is CSAAQGDDGYTF. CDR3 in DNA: TGCAGTGCTGCACAGGGTGACGATGGCTACACCTTC.

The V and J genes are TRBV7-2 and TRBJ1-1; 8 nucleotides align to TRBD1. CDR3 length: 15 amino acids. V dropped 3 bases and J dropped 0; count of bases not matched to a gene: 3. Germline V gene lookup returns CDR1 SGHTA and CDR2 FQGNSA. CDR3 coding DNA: TGTGCCAGCAGCTTGACAGGGGCGGTGAACACTGAAGCTTTCTTT. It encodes CASSLTGAVNTEAFF.

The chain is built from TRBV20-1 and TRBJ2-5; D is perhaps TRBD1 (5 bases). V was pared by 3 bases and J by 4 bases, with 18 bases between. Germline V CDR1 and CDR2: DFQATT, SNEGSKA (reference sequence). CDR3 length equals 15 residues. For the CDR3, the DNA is TGCAGTGCTAGCCTGGCAGGGAAGGACCCAGAGACCCAGTACTTC. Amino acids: CSASLAGKDPETQYF.

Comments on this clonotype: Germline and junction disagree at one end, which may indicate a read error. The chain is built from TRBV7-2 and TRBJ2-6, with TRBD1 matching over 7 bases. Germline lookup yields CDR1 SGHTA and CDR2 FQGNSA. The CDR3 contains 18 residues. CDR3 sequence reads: CANSLVGQGVTGANVLTF. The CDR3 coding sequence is TGTGCCAACAGCTTAGTAGGGCAGGGGGTGACTGGGGCCAACGTCCTGACTTTC.

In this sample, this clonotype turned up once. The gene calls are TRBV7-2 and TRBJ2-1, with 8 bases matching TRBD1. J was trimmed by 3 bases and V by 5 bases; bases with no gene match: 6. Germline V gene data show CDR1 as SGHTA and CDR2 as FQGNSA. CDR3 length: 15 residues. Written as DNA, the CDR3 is TGTGCCAGCAGCCCGAGGGGACAGGACTACAATGAGCAGTTCTTC. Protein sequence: CASSPRGQDYNEQFF.

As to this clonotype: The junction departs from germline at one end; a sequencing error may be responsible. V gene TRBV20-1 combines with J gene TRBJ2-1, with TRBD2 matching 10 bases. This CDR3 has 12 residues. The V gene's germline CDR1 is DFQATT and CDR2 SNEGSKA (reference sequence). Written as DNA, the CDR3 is TGTCGTGGTAGCGGGGGGAGGTATGAGCAGTTCTTC. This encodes CRGSGGRYEQFF.

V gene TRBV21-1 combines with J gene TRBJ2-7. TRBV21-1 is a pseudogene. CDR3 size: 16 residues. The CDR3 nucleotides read TGTGCCAGCAGCAAAGGGATCTGGGGTCGATCCTACGAGCAGTACTTC. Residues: CASSKGIWGRSYEQYF.

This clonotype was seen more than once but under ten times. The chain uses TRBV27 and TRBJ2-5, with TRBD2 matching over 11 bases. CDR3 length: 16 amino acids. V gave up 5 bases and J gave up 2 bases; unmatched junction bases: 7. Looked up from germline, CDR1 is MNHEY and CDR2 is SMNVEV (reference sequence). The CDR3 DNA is TGTGCCAGCAGTGGTAGCGGGGGGGTCTTACAAGAGACCCAGTACTTC. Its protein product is CASSGSGGVLQETQYF.

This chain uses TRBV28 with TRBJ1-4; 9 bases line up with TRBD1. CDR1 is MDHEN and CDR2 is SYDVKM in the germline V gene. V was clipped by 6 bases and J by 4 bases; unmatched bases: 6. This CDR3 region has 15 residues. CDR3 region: CASSPGTGINEKLFF. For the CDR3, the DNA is TGTGCCAGCAGCCCCGGGACAGGGATTAATGAAAAACTGTTTTTT.

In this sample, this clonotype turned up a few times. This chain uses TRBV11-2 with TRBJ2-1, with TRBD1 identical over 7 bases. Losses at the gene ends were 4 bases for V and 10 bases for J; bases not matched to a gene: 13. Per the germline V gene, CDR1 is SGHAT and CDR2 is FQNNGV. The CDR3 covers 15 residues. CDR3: CASSSEGASMGEQFF. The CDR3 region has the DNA TGTGCCAGCAGCTCAGAGGGGGCCTCAATGGGGGAGCAGTTCTTC.

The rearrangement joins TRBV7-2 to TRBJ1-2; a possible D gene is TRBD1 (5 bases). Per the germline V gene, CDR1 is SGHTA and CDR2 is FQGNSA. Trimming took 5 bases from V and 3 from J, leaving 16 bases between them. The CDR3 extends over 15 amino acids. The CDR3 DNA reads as TGTGCCAGCAGCATATCCGGGGGGGAGGACTATGGCTACACCTTC. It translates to CASSISGGEDYGYTF.

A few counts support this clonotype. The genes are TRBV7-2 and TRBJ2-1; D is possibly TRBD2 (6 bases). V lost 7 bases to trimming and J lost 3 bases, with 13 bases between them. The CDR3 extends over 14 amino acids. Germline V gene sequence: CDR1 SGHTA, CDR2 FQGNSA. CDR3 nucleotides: TGTGCCAGCATCTCAACAGCGGGCTACAATGAGCAGTTCTTC. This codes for CASISTAGYNEQFF.

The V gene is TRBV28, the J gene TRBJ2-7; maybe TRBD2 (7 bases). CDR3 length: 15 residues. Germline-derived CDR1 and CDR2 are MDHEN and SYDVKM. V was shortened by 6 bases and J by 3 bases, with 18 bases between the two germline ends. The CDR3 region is CASRERGGGHYEQYF. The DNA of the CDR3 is TGTGCCAGCAGGGAAAGGGGGGGCGGGCACTACGAGCAGTACTTC.

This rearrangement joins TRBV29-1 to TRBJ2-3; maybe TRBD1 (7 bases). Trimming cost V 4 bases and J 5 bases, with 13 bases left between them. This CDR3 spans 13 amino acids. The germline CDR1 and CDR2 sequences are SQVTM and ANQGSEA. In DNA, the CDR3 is TGCAGCGTTGGGAGACAGGGAGGAGATACGCAGTATTTT. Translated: CSVGRQGGDTQYF.

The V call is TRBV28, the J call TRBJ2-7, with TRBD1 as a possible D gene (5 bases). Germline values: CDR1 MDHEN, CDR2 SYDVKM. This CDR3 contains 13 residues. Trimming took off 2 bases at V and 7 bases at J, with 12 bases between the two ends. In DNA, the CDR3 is TGTGCCAGCAGTTTAGACAGTATGAAAGAGCAGTACTTC. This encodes CASSLDSMKEQYF.

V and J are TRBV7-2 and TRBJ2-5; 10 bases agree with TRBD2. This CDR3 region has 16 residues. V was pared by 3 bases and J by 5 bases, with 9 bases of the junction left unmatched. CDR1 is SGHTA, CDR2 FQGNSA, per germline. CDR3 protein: CASSFASGGPRETQYF. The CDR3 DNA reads TGTGCCAGCAGCTTTGCTAGCGGGGGCCCCAGGGAGACCCAGTACTTC.